This TCR beta chain is from a study of read filtering for tumor transcriptome and immune sequencing. Points on this clonotype: Its antigen is not known. A read error is possible here, since a much larger clone lies one base away.

Trimming took 0 bases from V and 2 from J, leaving 9 bases between them. This CDR3 contains 14 residues. Germline V gene data show CDR1 as SGHRS and CDR2 as YFSETQ. Whole-study findings and limits: This fraction held mixed bone marrow immune cells after CD138-negative sorting.

From 350 to 500 ng of RNA, a library with molecular barcoded alpha/delta and beta/gamma adaptors was made. MiXCR, applied by TCRdb to the reads, yields one record per CDR3 protein. The sample comprises tens of thousands of distinct CDR3 sequences, over 11% of which are singletons, and about 42% rests with the top ten. The sample comprised a population of CD138-negative cells sorted from bone marrow. This rearrangement joins TRBV5-1 to TRBJ2-7; D uncertain. This TCR derives from a donor aged 40 or over with multiple myeloma. The CDR3 here is CASSLGTAAYEQYF. The DNA for the CDR3 is TGCGCCAGCAGCTTGGGGACCGCTGCCTACGAGCAGTACTTC.